The clone carrying this T cell receptor beta chain was seen only a few times. The antigen remains undetermined. The V segment lost 11 bases and the J segment 0 bases; nucleotides outside the gene matches: 6. The CDR3 extends over 14 amino acids. CDR1 is LNHNV and CDR2 is YYDKDF in the germline V gene (reference sequence). 13 Jbeta primers and 60 Vbeta primers were used for the PCR. Here immunoSEQ multiplex PCR was the method, and the copy in TCRdb shows in-frame clones only, minus some. This sample has roughly 130,000 clones, with roughly 63% found just once. This sample is part of a study of cytomegalovirus exposure and HLA in healthy donors. Points from the study as a whole: Researchers reported from a later analysis that most CMV-associated TCR beta chains appeared HLA-restricted.

The sequenced sample was PBMCs. The V gene is TRBV15, the J gene TRBJ2-1; 8 bases map to TRBD2. The sequence was collected from a man aged 25-45 years in good health and CMV-seropositive. The CDR3: CASRTSNSYNEQFF. CDR3 nucleotide sequence: TGTGCCTCACGGACTAGCAACTCCTACAATGAGCAGTTCTTC.